These T cell receptor beta chains were read from a single sample in a study of blood T cell repertoires in COVID-19. The table came from immunoSEQ multiplex PCR; TCRdb's copy has only in-frame clones and leaves some out. The sample shows roughly 100,000 clones, roughly 88% of them seen only once. The sample consisted of peripheral blood. These receptors all come from a human donor in a cohort sampled during active COVID-19. The CDR3 runs from the conserved cysteine through the conserved F or W. Fields, in order: clone size, V gene, D gene, CDR3 length, J gene, CDR3 DNA, CDR3 protein. A D gene is named only where the DNA matches it firmly. Size is omitted from some rows. Given values are once, few, many or a class for expanded clones.

clone_size: NA; v_call: TRBV5-1; d_call: TRBD2; cdr3_length: 18; j_call: TRBJ2-1; cdr3_nt: TGCGCCAGCAGCTTGGGGCTAGCGGGATCATGGAGGTACAATGAGCAGTTCTTC; cdr3_aa: CASSLGLAGSWRYNEQFF
clone_size: NA; v_call: TRBV4-1; d_call: TRBD1; cdr3_length: 17; j_call: TRBJ1-5; cdr3_nt: TGCGCCAGCAGCCAAGATCGGGACAGGGATAGCAATCAGCCCCAGCATTTT; cdr3_aa: CASSQDRDRDSNQPQHF
clone_size: NA; v_call: TRBV27; d_call: NA; cdr3_length: 14; j_call: TRBJ1-1; cdr3_nt: TGTGCCAGCGGAGTTCCTAGCATGAACACTGAAGCTTTCTTT; cdr3_aa: CASGVPSMNTEAFF
clone_size: NA; v_call: TRBV4-1; d_call: TRBD2; cdr3_length: 19; j_call: TRBJ2-5; cdr3_nt: TGCGCCAGCAGCCAAGATATTCGGTGGACCGGGACTACAAAAGAGACCCAGTACTTC; cdr3_aa: CASSQDIRWTGTTKETQYF
clone_size: NA; v_call: TRBV19; d_call: NA; cdr3_length: 16; j_call: TRBJ1-1; cdr3_nt: TGTGCCAGTAGTATAAATCTAGGAGGCATGAACACTGAAGCTTTCTTT; cdr3_aa: CASSINLGGMNTEAFF
clone_size: NA; v_call: TRBV7-2; d_call: TRBD2; cdr3_length: 14; j_call: TRBJ2-7; cdr3_nt: TGTGCCAGCAGCCCCGGGGGGTCTATCTACGAGCAGTACTTC; cdr3_aa: CASSPGGSIYEQYF
clone_size: NA; v_call: TRBV11-3; d_call: TRBD2; cdr3_length: 16; j_call: TRBJ2-7; cdr3_nt: TGTGCCAGCAGCTTAGTAGCTAGCGGGACCTCCTACGAGCAGTACTTC; cdr3_aa: CASSLVASGTSYEQYF
clone_size: NA; v_call: TRBV6-2/TRBV6-3; d_call: TRBD2; cdr3_length: 16; j_call: TRBJ2-7; cdr3_nt: TGTGCCAGCAGTCCGCGGGGGGCCCCGTACTCCTACGAGCAGTACTTC; cdr3_aa: CASSPRGAPYSYEQYF
clone_size: NA; v_call: TRBV18; d_call: TRBD2; cdr3_length: 15; j_call: TRBJ2-5; cdr3_nt: TGTGCCAGCTCAGCGAACCTGGGGAGGGAAGAGACCCAGTACTTC; cdr3_aa: CASSANLGREETQYF
clone_size: NA; v_call: TRBV7-9; d_call: NA; cdr3_length: 14; j_call: TRBJ1-6; cdr3_nt: TGTGCCAGCAGCTCCCGGGATCAGCCGAGATCCCTCCACTTT; cdr3_aa: CASSSRDQPRSLHF
clone_size: few; v_call: TRBV5-4; d_call: NA; cdr3_length: 13; j_call: TRBJ1-1; cdr3_nt: TGTGCCAGCAGTTTGACAGAGAACACTGAAGCTTTCTTT; cdr3_aa: CASSLTENTEAFF
clone_size: NA; v_call: TRBV5-4; d_call: TRBD1; cdr3_length: 15; j_call: TRBJ2-7; cdr3_nt: TGTGCCAGTAGTCTTCTGGGACAGGCAACCTACGAGCAGTACTTC; cdr3_aa: CASSLLGQATYEQYF
clone_size: NA; v_call: TRBV9; d_call: TRBD2; cdr3_length: 15; j_call: TRBJ2-5; cdr3_nt: TGTGCCAGCAGCGTAGGGCTAGCGGGAGTAGAGACCCAGTACTTC; cdr3_aa: CASSVGLAGVETQYF
clone_size: NA; v_call: TRBV9; d_call: NA; cdr3_length: 13; j_call: TRBJ2-2; cdr3_nt: TGTGCCAGCAGCGTACAGGGCCCCGGGGAGCTGTTTTTT; cdr3_aa: CASSVQGPGELFF
clone_size: NA; v_call: TRBV14; d_call: TRBD1; cdr3_length: 14; j_call: TRBJ2-1; cdr3_nt: TGTGCCAGCAGCCAAGACCCGACAGGGACTGAGCAGTTCTTC; cdr3_aa: CASSQDPTGTEQFF
clone_size: NA; v_call: TRBV15; d_call: NA; cdr3_length: 18; j_call: TRBJ1-5; cdr3_nt: TGTGCCACCAGCACCCCGTTGGACCGGGCCCGAGGGTTTAATCCCCAGCATTTT; cdr3_aa: CATSTPLDRARGFNPQHF
clone_size: few; v_call: TRBV19; d_call: TRBD2; cdr3_length: 17; j_call: TRBJ2-5; cdr3_nt: TGTGCCAGTAGTATAGTCGCTAGCGGGGGGGCGAGAGAGACCCAGTACTTC; cdr3_aa: CASSIVASGGARETQYF
clone_size: NA; v_call: TRBV6-5; d_call: NA; cdr3_length: 13; j_call: TRBJ2-4; cdr3_nt: TGTGCCAGCAGGCCCCCGGCGGAAAACATTCAGTACTTC; cdr3_aa: CASRPPAENIQYF
clone_size: NA; v_call: TRBV27; d_call: NA; cdr3_length: 13; j_call: TRBJ2-4; cdr3_nt: TGTGCCAGCAGTTTCTCCAGGGAAAACATTCAGTACTTC; cdr3_aa: CASSFSRENIQYF
clone_size: NA; v_call: TRBV14; d_call: TRBD1; cdr3_length: 15; j_call: TRBJ2-3; cdr3_nt: TGTGCCAGCAGCCAAGGGGGCAGGGGGCGAGATACGCAGTATTTT; cdr3_aa: CASSQGGRGRDTQYF
clone_size: NA; v_call: TRBV27; d_call: TRBD1; cdr3_length: 15; j_call: TRBJ2-1; cdr3_nt: TGTGCCAGCAGTCATCAGGGGGCCAAGGTAAATGAGCAGTTCTTC; cdr3_aa: CASSHQGAKVNEQFF
clone_size: NA; v_call: TRBV27; d_call: TRBD2; cdr3_length: 16; j_call: TRBJ2-3; cdr3_nt: TGTGCCAGCAGTTTGGCGGCTAGCGGGAGTACAGATACGCAGTATTTT; cdr3_aa: CASSLAASGSTDTQYF
clone_size: NA; v_call: TRBV2; d_call: NA; cdr3_length: 13; j_call: TRBJ2-5; cdr3_nt: TGTGCCAGCAGTGAAAGTGCACGGGAGACCCAGTACTTC; cdr3_aa: CASSESARETQYF
clone_size: NA; v_call: TRBV28; d_call: NA; cdr3_length: 17; j_call: TRBJ1-5; cdr3_nt: TGTGCCAGCAGACCCCCGGGGGGCGACATCTACAATCAGCCCCAGCATTTT; cdr3_aa: CASRPPGGDIYNQPQHF
clone_size: NA; v_call: TRBV7-7; d_call: NA; cdr3_length: 15; j_call: TRBJ2-1; cdr3_nt: TGTGCTAGCAGCTTAGCCCTAGCTGCCCCCAATGAGCAGTTCTTC; cdr3_aa: CASSLALAAPNEQFF
clone_size: NA; v_call: TRBV3-1/TRBV3-2; d_call: NA; cdr3_length: 14; j_call: TRBJ2-3; cdr3_nt: TGTGCCAGCAGCCGGAGGGCCGTAGGAGATACGCAGTATTTT; cdr3_aa: CASSRRAVGDTQYF
clone_size: NA; v_call: TRBV19; d_call: NA; cdr3_length: 13; j_call: TRBJ1-5; cdr3_nt: TGTGCCAGTAGTCTTTCTGGCAATCAGCCCCAGCATTTT; cdr3_aa: CASSLSGNQPQHF
clone_size: NA; v_call: TRBV5-5; d_call: NA; cdr3_length: 18; j_call: TRBJ2-2; cdr3_nt: TGTGCCAGCAGCGTCCCTTCTGGGGGGAGGCCGAACACCGGGGAGCTGTTTTTT; cdr3_aa: CASSVPSGGRPNTGELFF
clone_size: NA; v_call: TRBV23-1; d_call: NA; cdr3_length: 15; j_call: TRBJ1-1; cdr3_nt: TGCGCCAGCAGCCCACAGGGAGAGCGGAACACTGAAGCTTTCTTT; cdr3_aa: CASSPQGERNTEAFF
clone_size: NA; v_call: TRBV29-1; d_call: TRBD2; cdr3_length: 14; j_call: TRBJ2-2; cdr3_nt: TGCAGCGTCGCTCCTAGCGGGAATCCCGGGGAGCTGTTTTTT; cdr3_aa: CSVAPSGNPGELFF
clone_size: NA; v_call: TRBV29-1; d_call: NA; cdr3_length: 14; j_call: TRBJ1-1; cdr3_nt: TGCAGCGTTGAAGGGGGCAGGGAGAACACTGAAGCTTTCTTT; cdr3_aa: CSVEGGRENTEAFF
clone_size: NA; v_call: TRBV5-3; d_call: TRBD2; cdr3_length: 16; j_call: TRBJ2-2; cdr3_nt: TGTGCCAGAAGCTTACTAGCGGGGGGGCAAGGTGCGGAGCTGTTTTTT; cdr3_aa: CARSLLAGGQGAELFF
clone_size: NA; v_call: TRBV6-6; d_call: TRBD1; cdr3_length: 14; j_call: TRBJ2-5; cdr3_nt: TGTGCCAGCAGTTACTCGGACAGGGGAGAGACCCAGTACTTC; cdr3_aa: CASSYSDRGETQYF
clone_size: once; v_call: TRBV7-2; d_call: NA; cdr3_length: 15; j_call: TRBJ1-1; cdr3_nt: TGTGCCAGCAGCCCAACGGGGGTGAGAATCACTGAAGCTTTCTTT; cdr3_aa: CASSPTGVRITEAFF
clone_size: NA; v_call: TRBV21-1; d_call: NA; cdr3_length: 14; j_call: TRBJ2-1; cdr3_nt: TGTGCCAGCAGCTCCCACCCAGCGGGAGAGGAGCAGTTCTTC; cdr3_aa: CASSSHPAGEEQFF